What follows is one T cell receptor (beta chain) and its context. The sample is drawn from a study of blood T cell repertoires in COVID-19. Whole-study context: The United States, Italy and Spain provided the acute and convalescent COVID-19 samples. In each case, the material was cDNA or gDNA derived from T cells, B-cell-depleted T cells, or PBMCs.

J gave up 10 bases and V 0 bases, and 11 bases lay outside the gene matches. The CDR3 extends over 15 amino acids. Germline V gene data show CDR1 as SGDLS and CDR2 as YYNGEE. Source study methods: Amplification of reference gene primers provided the estimated nucleated cell counts. Repertoires were generated with immunoSEQ multiplex PCR, while TCRdb's copy carries only in-frame clones and drops some. The D gene and trimming were derived from the DNA, and the V and J assignments and clone size from that table. Among 250,000 to 350,000 clones listed, about 82% were seen once. The origin of this receptor is a woman between 50 and 59 years old with acute or convalescent COVID-19. The sequencing input was peripheral blood. The V and J genes are TRBV9 and TRBJ1-2, with 8 bases aligning to TRBD1. The CDR3 loop reads CASSVVDRAVLPYTF. The DNA of the CDR3 is TGTGCCAGCAGCGTAGTGGACAGGGCAGTGCTACCCTACACCTTC.